This T cell receptor beta chain appears in the sequencing data of a study of T cells after yellow fever vaccination. Points from the study as a whole: The study noted that FACS-sorted repertoires could contain abundant clonotypes contaminating from the bulk population.

TCRdb recomputed calls from the 5' RACE reads with MiXCR, one row per CDR3 protein. The sample lists over 250,000 distinct CDR3 sequences; over 4% were seen once. Germline CDR1 is SQVTM and CDR2 is ANQGSEA. CDR3 size: 16 residues. V lost 0 bases and J 8 bases, leaving 20 bases between the germline ends. This clonotype was counted many times. What it binds is not known. The origin of this receptor is a man between 18 and 35 years old who received the YFV17D yellow fever vaccine. Here the sequenced sample was PBMCs, taken 5 days after the yellow fever booster vaccination. V gene TRBV29-1 combines with J gene TRBJ2-1; D perhaps matches TRBD1 (5 bases). The CDR3 bases are TGCAGCGTTGAAGATCTCAGTGCCCTACCCAGGGATGAGCAGTTCTTC. Protein: CSVEDLSALPRDEQFF.